This TCR beta chain comes out of a study of cytomegalovirus exposure and HLA in healthy donors. Comments on this clone: Antigen specificity is unknown.

A multiplex PCR was run with 60 Vbeta primers and 13 Jbeta primers. Sequencing used immunoSEQ multiplex PCR; TCRdb keeps in-frame clones, though not all of them. This table has 100,000 to 150,000 clones, 77% appearing once. Overall study results and limits: Later analysis showed TCR association rates varying by HLA locus, highest for DRB1 and lowest for HLA-C. Near-uniform donor sequencing depth was presumed by presence/absence analyses. HLA allele associations emerged for 15,000 to 20,000 TCR beta sequences in a later analysis, at 0.05 false discovery rate. An apparent linkage of common viral pathogens to several of the most significant clusters emerged in a later analysis.

Germline assignment: CDR1 MNHNS and CDR2 SASEGT. This CDR3 is built from 12 residues. The V gene lost 4 bases and the J gene lost 7 bases, with 11 bases spanning the gap. This TCR was sampled from a young man in good health and CMV-seropositive. The gene calls are TRBV6-1 and TRBJ2-7, with D perhaps matching TRBD2 (5 bases). Sequenced input: PBMCs. Here the CDR3 reads CASSGGTGEQYF. The CDR3 DNA reads as TGTGCCAGCAGTGGCGGCACGGGGGAGCAGTACTTC.